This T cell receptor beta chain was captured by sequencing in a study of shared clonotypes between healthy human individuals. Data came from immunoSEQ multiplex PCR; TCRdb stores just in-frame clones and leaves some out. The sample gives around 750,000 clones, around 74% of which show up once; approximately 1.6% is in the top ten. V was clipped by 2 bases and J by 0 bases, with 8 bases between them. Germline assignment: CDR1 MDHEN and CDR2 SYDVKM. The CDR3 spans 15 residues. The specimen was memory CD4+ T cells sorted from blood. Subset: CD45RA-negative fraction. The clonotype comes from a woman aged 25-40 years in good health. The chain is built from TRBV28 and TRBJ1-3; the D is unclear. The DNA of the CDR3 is TGTGCCAGCAGTTTAGTCGGGAGCTCTGGAAACACCATATATTTT. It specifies CASSLVGSSGNTIYF. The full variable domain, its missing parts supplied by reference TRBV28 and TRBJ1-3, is DVKVTQSSRYLVKRTGEKVFLECVQDMDHENMFWYRQDPGLGLRLIYFSYDVKMKEKGDIPEGYSVSREKKERFSLILESASTNQTSMYLCASSLVGSSGNTIYFGEGSWLTVV.